These T cell receptor beta chains were read from a single sample in a study of glioma-infiltrating T cells after dendritic cell vaccination. Produced via immunoSEQ multiplex PCR; TCRdb's table is partial and in-frame only. The sample gives approximately 90,000 clones, more than 75% of which show up once; just under 3% is in the top ten. Sequenced material: blood, taken before dendritic cell vaccination. The receptors stem from a human donor with glioblastoma. Each CDR3 is given with its conserved first and last residue. The D gene is left open where the match is weak. Some rows mark clone size as missing; the rest say once, few, many or name a class of expanded clone.

j_call v_call d_call clone_size cdr3_length cdr3_aa cdr3_nt
TRBJ1-1 TRBV5-4 TRBD1 - 15 CASSGQGYMNTEAFF TGTGCCAGCTCCGGACAGGGATACATGAACACTGAAGCTTTCTTT
TRBJ2-5 TRBV5-1 - - 13 CASSLGAQETQYF TGCGCCAGCAGCTTGGGGGCCCAAGAGACCCAGTACTTC
TRBJ1-3 TRBV29-1 - medium-sized 15 CSVDDTSRSGNTIYF TGCAGCGTTGATGATACGTCGCGCTCTGGAAACACCATATATTTT
TRBJ1-1 TRBV14 TRBD1 - 14 CASSRRDRASGAFF TGTGCCAGCAGCCGTCGGGACAGGGCAAGTGGAGCTTTCTTT
TRBJ2-1 TRBV7-3 TRBD2 - 15 CASSSRLAGVSEQFF TGTGCCAGCAGCTCCCGACTAGCGGGAGTAAGTGAGCAGTTCTTC
TRBJ2-3 TRBV15 - few 14 CATRQGTLADTQYF TGTGCCACTCGACAGGGTACGCTAGCGGATACGCAGTATTTT
TRBJ2-3 TRBV19 TRBD2 - 15 CASSNTGLLTDTQYF TGTGCCAGTAGTAACACGGGACTACTCACAGATACGCAGTATTTT
TRBJ2-1 TRBV7-3 TRBD2 - 15 CASSLTPGTSYEQFF TGTGCCAGCAGCTTAACCCCAGGGACTAGCTATGAGCAGTTCTTC
TRBJ1-2 TRBV9 TRBD1 - 14 CASSPHTGDYGYTF TGTGCCAGCAGCCCCCACACAGGGGACTATGGCTACACCTTC
TRBJ2-1 TRBV29-1 TRBD2 - 17 CSVSWLAGFSSYNEQFF TGCAGCGTTTCCTGGCTAGCGGGCTTTAGCTCCTACAATGAGCAGTTCTTC
TRBJ1-2 TRBV29-1 - - 12 CSCRGSVYGYTF TGCAGCTGCAGGGGCTCGGTCTATGGCTACACCTTC
TRBJ2-5 TRBV6-6 TRBD2 - 14 CATRAGRATETQYF TGTGCCACACGAGCCGGGAGGGCCACAGAGACCCAGTACTTC
TRBJ2-1 TRBV5-1 TRBD2 once 15 CASSLDLAGGFEQFF TGCGCCAGCAGCTTGGACCTAGCGGGCGGATTTGAGCAGTTCTTC
TRBJ1-2 TRBV6-5 - few 11 CASNSLYGYTF TGTGCCAGCAACAGCCTCTATGGCTACACCTTC
TRBJ2-7 TRBV6-5 TRBD2 - 13 CASRGGLRYEQYF TGTGCCAGCAGGGGGGGGTTAAGGTACGAGCAGTACTTC
TRBJ2-7 TRBV29-1 TRBD1 - 12 CSVPTGVGEQYF TGCAGCGTTCCGACAGGGGTAGGCGAGCAGTACTTC
TRBJ1-2 TRBV18 TRBD1 - 17 CASSRSSGTGVGYGYTF TGTGCCAGCTCACGCTCCTCGGGGACAGGGGTCGGCTATGGCTACACCTTC
TRBJ1-6 TRBV10-3 - - 12 CAINDRNSPLHF TGTGCCATCAACGACAGGAATTCACCCCTCCACTTT
TRBJ1-2 TRBV11-2 - - 14 CASSAWEGDYGYTF TGTGCCAGCAGCGCTTGGGAGGGAGACTATGGCTACACCTTC
TRBJ2-1 TRBV7-2 - few 13 CASSFTGTNEQFF TGTGCCAGCAGCTTTACAGGTACCAATGAGCAGTTCTTC
TRBJ2-3 TRBV6-1 - - 16 CASSEKVLDITDTQYF TGTGCCAGCAGTGAAAAAGTTCTAGATATCACAGATACGCAGTATTTT
TRBJ2-3 TRBV4-1 - - 16 CASSPTTGRGLDTQYF TGCGCCAGCAGCCCCACAACAGGGAGAGGGCTAGATACGCAGTATTTT
TRBJ1-2 TRBV6-1 - - 14 CASSEVGGMSGYTF TGTGCCAGCAGTGAGGTGGGGGGAATGAGCGGCTACACCTTC
TRBJ2-7 TRBV5-1 TRBD1 - 15 CASSLEGAGGNEQYF TGCGCCAGCAGCTTGGAGGGGGCAGGGGGCAACGAGCAGTACTTC
TRBJ2-7 TRBV19 TRBD2 - 12 CATPGLAREQYF TGTGCCACCCCGGGACTAGCAAGGGAGCAGTACTTC
TRBJ2-5 TRBV7-9 - - 14 CASSRLWGAETQYF TGTGCCAGCAGCCGATTATGGGGAGCGGAGACCCAGTACTTC
TRBJ1-2 TRBV2 - - 13 CASSEYSGSGYTF TGTGCCAGCAGTGAATACAGCGGGAGTGGCTACACCTTC
TRBJ1-2 TRBV4-1 - - 15 CASSQLERENYGYTF TGCGCCAGCAGCCAACTCGAGCGGGAGAACTATGGCTACACCTTC
TRBJ2-7 TRBV27 - once 15 CASSPGTFNSYEQYF TGTGCCAGCAGTCCCGGGACATTTAACTCCTACGAGCAGTACTTC
TRBJ2-7 TRBV27 - - 14 CASSLIARGYEQYF TGTGCCAGCAGTTTGATCGCACGGGGCTACGAGCAGTACTTC
TRBJ2-3 TRBV2 - - 14 CASSEAGARTTQYF TGTGCCAGCAGTGAAGCGGGGGCCCGTACAACGCAGTATTTT
TRBJ1-3 TRBV12-5 - - 14 CASGLSGSGNTIYF TGTGCTAGTGGTTTGAGCGGCTCTGGAAACACCATATATTTT
TRBJ1-2 TRBV7-6 TRBD1 - 15 CASSLGQGDVYGYTF TGTGCCAGCAGCTTAGGTCAGGGGGATGTCTATGGCTACACCTTC
TRBJ1-5 TRBV21-1 - - 24 CASSKAGHPPHCLLERVSNQPQHF TGTGCCAGCAGCAAAGCCGGACACCCTCCCCATTGTCTGTTAGAACGGGTGAGCAATCAGCCCCAGCATTTT
TRBJ2-7 TRBV27 - - 13 CASGSGMTYEQYF TGTGCCAGCGGGTCCGGGATGACCTACGAGCAGTACTTC
TRBJ1-2 TRBV6-5 - once 14 CASSDGGSPRGYTF TGTGCCAGCAGTGACGGCGGGAGCCCAAGGGGCTACACCTTC
TRBJ1-2 TRBV25-1 - few 13 CASSERPDYGYTF TGTGCCAGCAGTGAGAGGCCGGACTATGGCTACACCTTC
TRBJ2-7 TRBV21-1 - - 13 CASKQGVGYEQYF TGTGCCAGCAAACAGGGGGTCGGGTACGAGCAGTACTTC
TRBJ2-7 TRBV19 - - 15 CASSLGRTRTYEQYF TGTGCCAGTAGTTTAGGGAGGACCCGGACCTACGAGCAGTACTTC
TRBJ2-7 TRBV7-2 TRBD1 - 12 CASSLDRGEQYF TGTGCCAGCAGCTTGGACAGGGGCGAGCAGTACTTC
TRBJ2-3 TRBV7-9 TRBD1 - 15 CASTAGTGDTDTQYF TGTGCCAGCACTGCAGGGACAGGGGACACAGATACGCAGTATTTT